The next 27 T cell receptor beta chains were all read from a single sample in a study of vaccination and CD4 T cells after COVID-19. CD4+ T cells that had been cultured provided DNA sequenced with the Oncomine TCR Beta short-read assay. TCRdb reprocessed the PCR reads via MiXCR and lists one record per CDR3 protein. The sample lists roughly 20,000 distinct CDR3 sequences; approximately 45% were seen once. Their specific antigens are unknown. Treatment given: roughly 10-day PBMC culture with coronavirus spike peptide pools or control peptides (ViraFEST assay). Sequenced here: CD4+ T cells from blood, cultured in vitro, sampled after SARS-CoV-2 vaccination. These receptors originate from a human donor who had recovered from COVID-19.

The CDR3 DNA is TGTGCCAGCAGATCAAATTGGCAGCCCCAGCATTTT. It codes for CASRSNWQPQHF. This sequence joins TRBV12-3 or TRBV12-4 and TRBJ1-5; no reliable D call. The germline V and J ends were trimmed by 6 bases and 7 bases, with 10 bases remaining between them. The CDR3 contains 12 residues.

This clonotype was seen a handful of times. The chain links TRBV27 to TRBJ1-5; no reliable D call. The germline V and J ends were trimmed by 1 base and 0 bases, with 7 bases remaining between them. Germline assignment: CDR1 MNHEY and CDR2 SMNVEV (reference sequence). This CDR3 is 15 amino acids long. CDR3 DNA: TGTGCCAGCAGTTTATTGGCCTCTAGCAATCAGCCCCAGCATTTT. Its translation: CASSLLASSNQPQHF.

CDR3 protein: CASSYAGLNTEAFF. CDR3 sequence (DNA): TGTGCCAGCAGTTACGCAGGACTGAACACTGAAGCTTTCTTT. The chain recombines TRBV6-5 with TRBJ1-1, with unresolved D. V was clipped by 2 bases and J by 0 bases, with 7 bases between them. Per germline, CDR1 MNHEY and CDR2 SVGAGI. The CDR3 runs 14 residues.

A few counts support this clonotype. The rearrangement links TRBV18 to TRBJ1-5; D is undetermined. The germline gives CDR1 KGHSH, CDR2 LQKENI. The CDR3 is 13 amino acids. V shed 2 bases and J shed 5 bases, with 7 bases lying between them. This chain's CDR3 is CASSPEGDQPQHF. CDR3 bases: TGTGCCAGCTCACCAGAAGGTGATCAGCCCCAGCATTTT.

The CDR3 sequence is CASSLGGHSYNEQFF. CDR3 DNA: TGTGCCAGCAGCTTGGGGGGGCACTCCTACAATGAGCAGTTCTTC. This sequence joins TRBV11-3 and TRBJ2-1; a possible D gene is TRBD2 (7 bases). V dropped 3 bases and J dropped 0 bases, with 9 bases sitting between them. This CDR3 is 15 amino acids long. From germline, CDR1 is SGHNT and CDR2 YENEEA.

This clonotype appeared a few times. The chain employs TRBV6-2 or TRBV6-3 and TRBJ1-5; D is undetermined. The V and J ends lost 2 bases and 5 bases respectively, with 10 bases between them. Germline CDR1 reads MNHEY; CDR2 reads SVGEGT. The CDR3 has 14 amino acids. CDR3 protein: CASSYPGVDQPQHF. In DNA form, the CDR3 reads TGTGCCAGCAGTTACCCGGGAGTAGATCAGCCCCAGCATTTT.

This sequence joins TRBV7-2 and TRBJ2-7; a possible D gene is TRBD2 (5 bases). There are 14 residues in the CDR3. Trimming stripped 4 bases from V and 3 bases from J, with 13 bases between. Looked up from germline, CDR1 is SGHTA and CDR2 is FQGNSA. Here the CDR3 reads CASSSEVLGYEQYF. Here the CDR3 DNA reads TGTGCCAGCAGCTCGGAGGTGTTGGGCTACGAGCAGTACTTC.

V is TRBV7-2 and J is TRBJ2-7; 7 nucleotides align to TRBD1. Per the germline V gene, CDR1 is SGHTA and CDR2 is FQGNSA. With V trimmed by 6 bases and J by 2 bases, 7 bases remained unmatched. The CDR3 consists of 14 residues. Here the CDR3 reads CASSSRQGPYEQYF. The CDR3 nucleotides are TGTGCCAGCAGTTCCAGACAGGGTCCCTACGAGCAGTACTTC. The full variable domain, completed using reference TRBV7-2 and TRBJ2-7, is GAGVSQSPSNKVTEKGKDVELRCDPISGHTALYWYRQSLGQGLEFLIYFQGNSAPDKSGLPSDRFSAERTGGSVSTLTIQRTQQEDSAVYLCASSSRQGPYEQYFGPGTRLTVT.

This clonotype has more than one count but fewer than ten. The chain combines TRBV7-9 with TRBJ1-2, with TRBD1 identical over 9 bases. The CDR3 loop spans 14 amino acids. After removal of 4 bases from V and 3 bases from J, the junction contained 3 bases not matched to a gene. The germline CDR1 and CDR2 sequences are SEHNR and FQNEAQ (reference sequence). The CDR3, as DNA: TGTGCCAGCAGCTGGGACAGGGTTGACTATGGCTACACCTTC. It translates to CASSWDRVDYGYTF.

This clonotype is a singleton in its sample. One junction end disagrees with the germline gene, perhaps due to a read error. The CDR3 DNA reads as TGTGCCAGCGGCTTAACGTTCGGGTTGAACACTGAAGCTTTCTTT. Amino acid sequence: CASGLTFGLNTEAFF. The V call is TRBV7-3, the J call TRBJ1-1; no reliable D call. The CDR3 runs 15 residues. From germline, CDR1 is SGHTA and CDR2 FQGTGA.

The chain joins TRBV27 to TRBJ1-5, with D possibly being TRBD1 (5 bases). The CDR3 spans 13 residues. CDR1 and CDR2 from the germline V gene are MNHEY and SMNVEV (reference sequence). Trimming removed 4 bases from V and 6 bases from J, with 10 bases in between. CDR3: CASSSGTAQPQHF. CDR3 bases: TGTGCCAGCAGTTCGGGGACGGCTCAGCCCCAGCATTTT.

The rearrangement joins TRBV7-2 to TRBJ2-7, with 8 bases aligning to TRBD1. This CDR3 is built from 15 residues. Germline CDR1 reads SGHTA; CDR2 reads FQGNSA. V trimming: 1 base; J trimming: 3 bases; junction bases outside the gene matches: 5. The CDR3, as DNA: TGTGCCAGCAGCTTAGTGGCAGGGGGCGACTACGAGCAGTACTTC. As protein: CASSLVAGGDYEQYF.

V is TRBV20-1 and J is TRBJ2-3; D not resolved. Germline V gives CDR1 DFQATT, CDR2 SNEGSKA (reference sequence). The CDR3 totals 12 residues. Between the trimmed V and J ends, which lost 4 bases and 5 bases, there was a span of 10 bases. The CDR3 bases are TGCAGTGCTAATTCTGCAGTAGATACGCAGTATTTT. This encodes CSANSAVDTQYF.

V gene TRBV6-2 or TRBV6-3 combines with J gene TRBJ2-7; a weak D match, TRBD2 (6 bases). The germline V and J ends were trimmed by 6 bases and 3 bases, with 18 bases remaining between them. Germline CDR1 reads MNHEY; CDR2 reads SVGEGT. The CDR3 totals 15 residues. In nucleotides, the CDR3 is TGTGCCAGCAGACCCGACGGGAGATTCTTCTACGAGCAGTACTTC. This translates into CASRPDGRFFYEQYF.

This clonotype occurred a few times. The J gene is TRBJ1-4, the V gene TRBV20-1; 7 bases align to TRBD1. The CDR3 spans 14 residues. Per the germline V gene, CDR1 is DFQATT and CDR2 is SNEGSKA (reference sequence). The V gene end was trimmed by 3 bases and the J gene end by 9 bases; junction bases not matched to a gene: 10. Here the CDR3 DNA reads TGCAGTGCTAGTCGGCCAGGGGGGCAGAAAAAACTGTTTTTT. Residues: CSASRPGGQKKLFF.

J is TRBJ2-1 and V is TRBV20-1; TRBD2 matches at 16 bases. The trim removed 1 base at V and 8 bases at J, leaving 5 bases unmatched. Looked up from germline, CDR1 is DFQATT and CDR2 is SNEGSKA (reference sequence). This CDR3 is 16 amino acids long. The CDR3 loop is CSARGGTSGRVDEQFF. CDR3 nucleotides: TGCAGTGCTAGAGGGGGGACTAGCGGGAGGGTTGATGAGCAGTTCTTC.

This chain uses TRBV27 with TRBJ2-2; D is ambiguous. V lost 3 bases and J lost 5, with 7 bases in between. This CDR3 region has 13 residues. Germline assignment: CDR1 MNHEY and CDR2 SMNVEV (reference sequence). The CDR3 is CASSLFRTGELFF. The CDR3 DNA sequence: TGTGCCAGCAGTTTGTTCCGGACCGGGGAGCTGTTTTTT.

This clonotype was counted a few times. This chain connects TRBV28 to TRBJ2-2, with D perhaps TRBD2 (5 bases). CDR3 size: 15 residues. Germline assignment: CDR1 MDHEN and CDR2 SYDVKM. V shed 8 bases and J shed 0 bases, with 13 bases lying between them. CDR3 region: CASGGGPTNTGELFF. The CDR3 nucleotides are TGTGCCAGCGGCGGAGGTCCGACGAACACCGGGGAGCTGTTTTTT.

The rearrangement joins TRBV7-9 to TRBJ1-1; D ambiguous. The germline gives CDR1 SEHNR, CDR2 FQNEAQ (reference sequence). The ends were cut back, 4 bases at V and 8 bases at J, with 11 bases in the middle. The CDR3 is made up of 12 amino acids. DNA of the CDR3: TGTGCCAGCAGCTACGGAACGGAAGAAGCTTTCTTT. Translated, it gives CASSYGTEEAFF.

The chain combines TRBV12-3 or TRBV12-4 with TRBJ1-1; unclear D gene. V was cut by 3 bases and J by 2 bases, with 10 bases left in between. CDR3 size: 14 residues. As DNA, the CDR3 is TGTGCCAGCAGTTTTGAGGCCCCCAACACTGAAGCTTTCTTT. The encoded protein is CASSFEAPNTEAFF.

Only a few counts were recorded for this clonotype. The chain employs TRBV20-1 and TRBJ1-5, with no clear D. CDR3 length: 12 residues. V shed 5 bases and J shed 6 bases, with 11 bases lying between them. Germline V gene sequence: CDR1 DFQATT, CDR2 SNEGSKA (reference sequence). CDR3 coding DNA: TGCAGTGCTGCAAGGGCAGGTCAGCCCCAGCATTTT. Protein sequence: CSAARAGQPQHF.

The chain joins TRBV15 to TRBJ2-7; D unresolved. Trimming cost V 0 bases and J 7 bases, with 13 bases left between them. Looked up from germline, CDR1 is LNHNV and CDR2 is YYDKDF (reference sequence). There are 14 residues in the CDR3. CDR3 DNA sequence: TGTGCCACCAGCAGAGATACAGCGATTGGAGAGCAGTACTTC. Translation gives CATSRDTAIGEQYF.

V usage is TRBV7-8 and J usage is TRBJ1-2, with a tentative D call TRBD1 (5 bases). The germline V gene has CDR1 SGHVS and CDR2 FQNEAQ. The CDR3 runs 21 residues. V was trimmed by 4 bases and J by 1 base, leaving 31 bases between them. CDR3 loop: CASSSRLTAIAPGRSNYGYTF. CDR3 DNA: TGTGCCAGCAGCTCCCGACTAACGGCCATTGCCCCGGGACGGAGTAACTATGGCTACACCTTC.

This rearrangement joins TRBV12-3 or TRBV12-4 to TRBJ1-1, with D maybe TRBD1 (5 bases). The CDR3 length is 14 residues. V shed 7 bases and J shed 6 bases, with 18 bases lying between them. CDR3 coding DNA: TGTGCCAGCACGCGAATAAGGGGAAAACCTGAAGCTTTCTTT. Its protein product is CASTRIRGKPEAFF.

This clonotype has more than one count but fewer than ten. J is TRBJ2-7 and V is TRBV2; D is perhaps TRBD1 or TRBD2 (5 bases each). The V gene lost 5 bases and the J gene lost 0 bases, with 8 bases spanning the gap. Germline-derived CDR1 and CDR2 are SNHLY and FYNNEI. This CDR3 contains 13 residues. CDR3 residues: CASSPGTSYEQYF. The CDR3 DNA sequence: TGTGCCAGCAGTCCTGGGACCTCCTACGAGCAGTACTTC.

The chain has TRBV7-2 and TRBJ2-7; 9 bases align to TRBD1. CDR1 and CDR2 (germline): SGHTA, FQGNSA. J gave up 5 bases and V 5 bases, and 13 bases lay outside the gene matches. This CDR3 region has 16 residues. DNA for the CDR3: TGTGCCAGCAGCCCTCAATCCGGGACAGGGCGCCACGAGCAGTACTTC. Protein sequence: CASSPQSGTGRHEQYF.

The chain employs TRBV7-2 and TRBJ1-3; a weak D match, TRBD1 (6 bases). The germline gives CDR1 SGHTA, CDR2 FQGNSA. Trimming cost V 5 bases and J 4 bases, with 9 bases left between them. The CDR3 runs 13 residues. The CDR3 DNA follows: TGTGCCAGCAGCAATACAGGGGGAAACACCATATATTTT. Translating it yields CASSNTGGNTIYF.